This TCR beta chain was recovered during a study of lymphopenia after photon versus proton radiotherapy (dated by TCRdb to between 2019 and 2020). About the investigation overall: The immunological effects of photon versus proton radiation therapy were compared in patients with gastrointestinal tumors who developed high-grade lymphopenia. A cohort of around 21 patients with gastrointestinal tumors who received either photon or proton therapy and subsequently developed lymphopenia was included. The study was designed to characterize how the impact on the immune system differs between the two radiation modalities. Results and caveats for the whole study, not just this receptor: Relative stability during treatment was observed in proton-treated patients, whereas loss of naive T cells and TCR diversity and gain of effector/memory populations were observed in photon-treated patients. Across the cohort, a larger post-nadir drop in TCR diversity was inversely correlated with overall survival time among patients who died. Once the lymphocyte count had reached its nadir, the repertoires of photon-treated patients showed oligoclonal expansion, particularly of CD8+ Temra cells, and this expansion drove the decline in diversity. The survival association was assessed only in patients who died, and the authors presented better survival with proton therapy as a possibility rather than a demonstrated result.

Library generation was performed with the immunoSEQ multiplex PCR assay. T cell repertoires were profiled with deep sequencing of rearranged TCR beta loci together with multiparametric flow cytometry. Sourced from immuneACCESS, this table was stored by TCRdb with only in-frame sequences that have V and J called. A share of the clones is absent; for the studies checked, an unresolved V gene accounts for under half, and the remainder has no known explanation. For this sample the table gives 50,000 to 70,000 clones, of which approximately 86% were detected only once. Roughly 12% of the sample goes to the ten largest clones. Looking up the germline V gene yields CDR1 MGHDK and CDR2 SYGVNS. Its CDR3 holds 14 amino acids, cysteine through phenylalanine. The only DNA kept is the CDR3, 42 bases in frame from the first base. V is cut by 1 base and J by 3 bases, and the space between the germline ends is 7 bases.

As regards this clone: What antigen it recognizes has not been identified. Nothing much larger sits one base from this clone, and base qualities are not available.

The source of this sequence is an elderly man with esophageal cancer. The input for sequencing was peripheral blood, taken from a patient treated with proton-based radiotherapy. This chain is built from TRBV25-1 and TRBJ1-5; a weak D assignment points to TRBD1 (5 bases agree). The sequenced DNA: TGTGCCAGCAGTGAATGGGGGAACAATCAGCCCCAGCATTTT. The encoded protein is CASSEWGNNQPQHF.